This note documents a single T cell receptor (beta chain) sequence. The sample is drawn from a study of shared clonotypes between healthy human individuals. J was trimmed by 3 bases and V by 0 bases; bases with no gene match: 2. The CDR3 length is 14 residues. The V gene's germline CDR1 is SGHNT and CDR2 YYREEE (reference sequence). Data came from immunoSEQ multiplex PCR; TCRdb stores just in-frame clones and leaves some out. The table records 650,000 to 800,000 clones, about two thirds of them present only once. This TCR came from a woman in her thirties in good health. The sequencing sample was made of memory CD4+ T cells sorted from blood. The subset here: CD45RA-negative fraction. The gene calls are TRBV5-4 and TRBJ2-5, with 7 bases identical to TRBD2. The CDR3 sequence is CASSLELAKETQYF. CDR3 coding DNA: TGTGCCAGCAGCTTGGAACTAGCGAAAGAGACCCAGTACTTC.